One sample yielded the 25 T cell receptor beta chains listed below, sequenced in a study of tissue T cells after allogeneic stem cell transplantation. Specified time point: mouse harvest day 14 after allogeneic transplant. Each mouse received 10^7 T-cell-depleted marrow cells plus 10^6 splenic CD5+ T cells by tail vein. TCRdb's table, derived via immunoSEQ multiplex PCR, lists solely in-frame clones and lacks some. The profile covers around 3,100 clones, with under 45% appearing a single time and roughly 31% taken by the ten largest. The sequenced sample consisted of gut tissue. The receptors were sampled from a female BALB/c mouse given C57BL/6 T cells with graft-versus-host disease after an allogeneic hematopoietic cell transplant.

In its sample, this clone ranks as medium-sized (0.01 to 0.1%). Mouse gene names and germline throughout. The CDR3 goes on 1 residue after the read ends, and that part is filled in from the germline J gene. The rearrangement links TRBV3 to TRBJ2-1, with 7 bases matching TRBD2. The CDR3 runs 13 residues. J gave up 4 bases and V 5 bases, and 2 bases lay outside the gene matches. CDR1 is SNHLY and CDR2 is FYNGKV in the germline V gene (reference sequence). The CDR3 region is CASSRGGYAEQFF. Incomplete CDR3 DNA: TGTGCCAGCAGCCGGGGGGGTTATGCTGAGCAGTTC.

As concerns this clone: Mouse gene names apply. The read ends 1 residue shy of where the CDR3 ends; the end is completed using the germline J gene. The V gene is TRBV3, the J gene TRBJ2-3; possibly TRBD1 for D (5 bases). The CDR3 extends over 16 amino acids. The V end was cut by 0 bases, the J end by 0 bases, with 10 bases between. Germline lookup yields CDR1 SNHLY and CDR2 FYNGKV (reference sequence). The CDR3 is CASSLAGRGSAETLYF. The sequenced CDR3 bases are TGTGCCAGCAGCTTAGCGGGTAGGGGTAGTGCAGAAACGCTGTAT.

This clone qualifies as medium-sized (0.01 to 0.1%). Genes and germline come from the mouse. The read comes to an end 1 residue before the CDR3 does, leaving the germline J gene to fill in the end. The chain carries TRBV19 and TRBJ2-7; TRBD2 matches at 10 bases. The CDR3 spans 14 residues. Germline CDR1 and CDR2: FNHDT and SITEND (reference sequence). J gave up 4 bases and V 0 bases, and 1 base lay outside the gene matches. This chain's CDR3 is CASSIVDWGYEQYF. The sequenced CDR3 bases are TGTGCCAGCAGTATAGTGGACTGGGGGTATGAACAGTAC.

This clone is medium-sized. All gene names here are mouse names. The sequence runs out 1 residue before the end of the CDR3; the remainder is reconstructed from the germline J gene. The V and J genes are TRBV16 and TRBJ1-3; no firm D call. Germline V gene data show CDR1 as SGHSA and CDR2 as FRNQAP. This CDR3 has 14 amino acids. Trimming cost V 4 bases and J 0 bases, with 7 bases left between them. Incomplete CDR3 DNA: TGTGCAAGCAGCTCGACAAATTCTGGAAATACGCTCTAT. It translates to CASSSTNSGNTLY. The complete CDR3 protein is CASSSTNSGNTLYF.

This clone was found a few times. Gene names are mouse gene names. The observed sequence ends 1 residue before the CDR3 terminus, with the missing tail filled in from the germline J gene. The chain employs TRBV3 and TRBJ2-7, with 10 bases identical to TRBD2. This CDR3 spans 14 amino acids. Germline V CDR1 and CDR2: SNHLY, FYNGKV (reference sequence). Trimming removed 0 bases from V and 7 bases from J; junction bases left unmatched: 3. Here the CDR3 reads CASSLAQTGGEQYF. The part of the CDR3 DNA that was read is TGTGCCAGCAGCTTAGCGCAGACTGGGGGGGAACAGTAC.

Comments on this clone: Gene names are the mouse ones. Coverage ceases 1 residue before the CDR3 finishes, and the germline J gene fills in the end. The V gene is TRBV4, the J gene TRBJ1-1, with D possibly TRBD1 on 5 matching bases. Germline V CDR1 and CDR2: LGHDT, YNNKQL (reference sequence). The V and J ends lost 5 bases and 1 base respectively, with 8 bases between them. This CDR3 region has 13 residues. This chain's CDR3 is CASSVTGNTEVFF. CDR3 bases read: TGTGCCAGCAGCGTTACAGGGAACACAGAAGTCTTC.

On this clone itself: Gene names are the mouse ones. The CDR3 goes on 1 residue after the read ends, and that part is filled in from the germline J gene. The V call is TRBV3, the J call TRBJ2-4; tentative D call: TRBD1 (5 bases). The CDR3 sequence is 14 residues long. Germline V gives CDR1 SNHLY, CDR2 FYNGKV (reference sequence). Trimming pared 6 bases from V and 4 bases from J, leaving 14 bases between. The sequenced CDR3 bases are TGTGCCAGCAGTTCTCAGGGAAGGGAAAACACCTTGTAC. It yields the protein CASSSQGRENTLY. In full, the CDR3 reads CASSSQGRENTLYF.

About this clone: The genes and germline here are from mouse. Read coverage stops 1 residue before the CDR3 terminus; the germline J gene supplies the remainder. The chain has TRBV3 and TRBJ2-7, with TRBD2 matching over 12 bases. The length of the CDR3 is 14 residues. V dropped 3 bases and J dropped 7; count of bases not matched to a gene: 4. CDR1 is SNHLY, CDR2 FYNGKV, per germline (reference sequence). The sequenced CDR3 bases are TGTGCCAGCAGCTTGGACTGGGGGGGAGGGGAACAGTAC. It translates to CASSLDWGGGEQY. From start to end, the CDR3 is CASSLDWGGGEQYF.

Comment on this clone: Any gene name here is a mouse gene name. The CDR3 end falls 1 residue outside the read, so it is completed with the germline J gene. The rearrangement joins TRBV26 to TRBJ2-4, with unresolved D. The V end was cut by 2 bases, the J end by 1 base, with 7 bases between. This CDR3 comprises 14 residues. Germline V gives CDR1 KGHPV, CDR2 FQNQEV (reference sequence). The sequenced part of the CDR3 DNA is TGTGCCAGCAGTCTGAATTGGGGTCAAAACACCTTGTAC. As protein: CASSLNWGQNTLY. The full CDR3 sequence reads CASSLNWGQNTLYF.

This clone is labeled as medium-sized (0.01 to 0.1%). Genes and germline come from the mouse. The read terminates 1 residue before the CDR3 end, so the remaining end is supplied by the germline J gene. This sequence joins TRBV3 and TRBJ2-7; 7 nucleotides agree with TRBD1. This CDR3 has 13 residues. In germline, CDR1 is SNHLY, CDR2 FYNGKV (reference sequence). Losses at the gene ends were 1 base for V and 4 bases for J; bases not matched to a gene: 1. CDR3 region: CASSLGDRYEQYF. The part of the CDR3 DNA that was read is TGTGCCAGCAGCTTAGGGGACAGATATGAACAGTAC.

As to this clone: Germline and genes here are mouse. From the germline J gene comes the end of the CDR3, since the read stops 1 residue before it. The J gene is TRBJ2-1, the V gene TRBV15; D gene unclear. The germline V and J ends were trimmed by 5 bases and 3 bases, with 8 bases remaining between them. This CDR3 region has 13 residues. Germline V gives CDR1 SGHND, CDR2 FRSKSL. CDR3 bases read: TGTGCCAGCAGTCGGACCCTCTATGCTGAGCAGTTC. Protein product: CASSRTLYAEQF. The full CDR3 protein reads CASSRTLYAEQFF.

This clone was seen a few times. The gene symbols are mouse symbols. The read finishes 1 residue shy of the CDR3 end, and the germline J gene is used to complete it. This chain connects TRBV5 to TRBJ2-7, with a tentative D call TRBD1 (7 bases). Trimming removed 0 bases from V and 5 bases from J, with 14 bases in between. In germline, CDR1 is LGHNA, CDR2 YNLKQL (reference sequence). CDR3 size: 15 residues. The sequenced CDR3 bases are TGTGCCAGCAGCCAAGAGGAGGGGGCGCACGATGAACAGTAC. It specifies CASSQEEGAHDEQY. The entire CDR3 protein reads CASSQEEGAHDEQYF.

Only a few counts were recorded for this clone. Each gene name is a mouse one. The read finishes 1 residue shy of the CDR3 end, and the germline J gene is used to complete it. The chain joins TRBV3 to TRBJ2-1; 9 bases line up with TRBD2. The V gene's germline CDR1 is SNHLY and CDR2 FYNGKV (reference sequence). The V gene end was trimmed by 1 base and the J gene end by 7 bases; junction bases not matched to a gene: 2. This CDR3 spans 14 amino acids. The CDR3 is CASSLGWGGAEQFF. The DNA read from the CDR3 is TGTGCCAGCAGCTTAGGGTGGGGGGGCGCTGAGCAGTTC.

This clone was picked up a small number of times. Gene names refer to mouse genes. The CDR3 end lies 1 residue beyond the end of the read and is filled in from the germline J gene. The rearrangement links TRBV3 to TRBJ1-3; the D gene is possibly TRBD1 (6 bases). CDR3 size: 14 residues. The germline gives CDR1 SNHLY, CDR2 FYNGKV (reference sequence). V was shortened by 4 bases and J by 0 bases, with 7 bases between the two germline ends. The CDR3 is CASSWTVSGNTLYF. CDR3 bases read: TGTGCCAGCAGCTGGACAGTTTCTGGAAATACGCTCTAT.

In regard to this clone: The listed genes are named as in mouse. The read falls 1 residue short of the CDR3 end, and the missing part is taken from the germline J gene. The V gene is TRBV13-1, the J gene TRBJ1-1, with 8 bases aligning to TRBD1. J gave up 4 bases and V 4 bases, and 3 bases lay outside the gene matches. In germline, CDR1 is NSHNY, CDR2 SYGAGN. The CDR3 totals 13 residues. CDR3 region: CASSQGAGTEVFF. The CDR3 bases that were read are TGTGCCAGCAGTCAGGGGGCTGGCACAGAAGTCTTC.

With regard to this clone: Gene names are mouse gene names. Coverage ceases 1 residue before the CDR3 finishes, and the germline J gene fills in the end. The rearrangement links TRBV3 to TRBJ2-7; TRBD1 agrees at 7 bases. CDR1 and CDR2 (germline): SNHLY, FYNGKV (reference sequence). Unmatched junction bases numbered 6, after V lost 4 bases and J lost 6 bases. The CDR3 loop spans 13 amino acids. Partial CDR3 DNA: TGTGCCAGCAGCTCCCTTACAGGGGTTGAACAGTAC. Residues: CASSSLTGVEQY. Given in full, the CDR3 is CASSSLTGVEQYF.

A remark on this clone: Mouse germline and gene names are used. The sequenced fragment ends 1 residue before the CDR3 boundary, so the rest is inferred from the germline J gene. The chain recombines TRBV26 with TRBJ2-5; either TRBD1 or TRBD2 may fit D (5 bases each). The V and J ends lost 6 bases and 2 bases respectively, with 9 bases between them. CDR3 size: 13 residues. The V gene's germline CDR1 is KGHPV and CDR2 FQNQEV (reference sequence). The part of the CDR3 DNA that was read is TGTGCCAGCAGGGGGGATGGCCAAGACACCCAGTAC. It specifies CASRGDGQDTQY. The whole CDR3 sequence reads CASRGDGQDTQYF.

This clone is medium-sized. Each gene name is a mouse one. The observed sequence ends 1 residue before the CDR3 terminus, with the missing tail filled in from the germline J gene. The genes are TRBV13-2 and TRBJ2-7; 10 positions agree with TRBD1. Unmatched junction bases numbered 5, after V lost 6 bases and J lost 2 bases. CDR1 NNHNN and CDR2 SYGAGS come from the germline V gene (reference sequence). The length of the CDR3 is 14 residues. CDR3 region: CASARDRGPYEQYF. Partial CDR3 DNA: TGTGCCAGCGCCCGGGACAGGGGCCCCTATGAACAGTAC.

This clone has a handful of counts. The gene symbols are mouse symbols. The CDR3 protein is CASSSYEQYF. The part of the CDR3 DNA that was read is TGTGCCAGCAGCTCCTATGAACAGTAC. The chain links TRBV3 to TRBJ2-7; no firm D call. The CDR3 end falls 1 residue outside the read, so it is completed with the germline J gene. The CDR3 contains 10 residues. V was shortened by 4 bases and J by 2 bases, with 0 bases between the two germline ends. The germline CDR1 and CDR2 sequences are SNHLY and FYNGKV (reference sequence).

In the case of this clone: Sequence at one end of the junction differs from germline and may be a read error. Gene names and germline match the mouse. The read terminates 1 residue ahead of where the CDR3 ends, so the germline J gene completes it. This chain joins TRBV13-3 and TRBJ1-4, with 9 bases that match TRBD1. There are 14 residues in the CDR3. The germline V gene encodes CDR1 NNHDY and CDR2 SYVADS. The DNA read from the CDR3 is TGTGCCAGCGGTGAACAGGGGGCCGACGAAAGATTATTT. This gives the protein CASGEQGADERLF. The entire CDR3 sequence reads CASGEQGADERLFF. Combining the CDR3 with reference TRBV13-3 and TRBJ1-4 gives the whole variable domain EAAVTQSPRSKVAVTGGKVTLSCHQTNNHDYMYWYRQDTGHGLRLIHYSYVADSTEKGDIPDGYKASRPSQENFSLILELASLSQTAVYFCASGEQGADERLFFGHGTKLSVL.

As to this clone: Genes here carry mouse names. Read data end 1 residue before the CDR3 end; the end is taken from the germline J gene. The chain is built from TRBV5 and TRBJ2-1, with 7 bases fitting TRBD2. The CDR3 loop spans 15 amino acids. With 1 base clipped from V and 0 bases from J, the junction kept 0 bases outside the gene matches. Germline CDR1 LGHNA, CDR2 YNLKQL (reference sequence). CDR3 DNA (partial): TGTGCCAGCAGCCAAGGACTGGGTAACTATGCTGAGCAGTTC. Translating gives CASSQGLGNYAEQF. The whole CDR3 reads CASSQGLGNYAEQFF.

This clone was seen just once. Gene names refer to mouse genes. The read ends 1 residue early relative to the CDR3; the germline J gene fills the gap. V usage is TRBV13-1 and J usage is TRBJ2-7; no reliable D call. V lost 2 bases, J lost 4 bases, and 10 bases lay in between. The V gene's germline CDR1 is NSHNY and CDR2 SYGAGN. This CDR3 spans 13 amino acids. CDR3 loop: CASSEQNLYEQYF. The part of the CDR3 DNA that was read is TGTGCCAGCAGTGAACAGAACCTTTATGAACAGTAC.

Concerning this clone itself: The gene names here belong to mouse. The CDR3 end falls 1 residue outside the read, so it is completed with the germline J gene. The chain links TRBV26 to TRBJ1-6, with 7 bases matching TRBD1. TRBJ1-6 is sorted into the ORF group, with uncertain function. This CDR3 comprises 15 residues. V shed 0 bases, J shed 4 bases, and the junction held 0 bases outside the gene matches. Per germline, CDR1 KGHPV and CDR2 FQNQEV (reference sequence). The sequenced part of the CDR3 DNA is TGTGCCAGCAGTCTGTCGGGACAGTATAATTCGCCCCTCTAC. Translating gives CASSLSGQYNSPLY. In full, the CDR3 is CASSLSGQYNSPLYF.

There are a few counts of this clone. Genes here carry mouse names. The CDR3: CASSSRTGGYEQYF. The DNA read from the CDR3 is TGTGCAAGCAGCTCCAGGACTGGGGGTTATGAACAGTAC. J is TRBJ2-7 and V is TRBV16, with 10 positions matching TRBD2. The read is 1 residue too short to cover the CDR3 end, so that end is filled in from the germline J gene. V was clipped by 4 bases and J by 4 bases; unmatched bases: 4. This CDR3 has 14 amino acids. Germline values: CDR1 SGHSA, CDR2 FRNQAP.

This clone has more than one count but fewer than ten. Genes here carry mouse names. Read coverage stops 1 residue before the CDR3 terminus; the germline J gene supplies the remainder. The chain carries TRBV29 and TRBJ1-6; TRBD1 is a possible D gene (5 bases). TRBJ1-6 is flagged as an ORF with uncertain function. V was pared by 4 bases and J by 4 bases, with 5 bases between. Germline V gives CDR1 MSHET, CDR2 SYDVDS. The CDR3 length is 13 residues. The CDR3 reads CASSSGYNSPLYF. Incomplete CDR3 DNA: TGTGCTAGCAGTTCAGGGTATAATTCGCCCCTCTAC.